A single sample gave rise to the 31 T cell receptor beta chains below, sequenced in a study of blood T cell repertoires in COVID-19. Assay: immunoSEQ multiplex PCR; the TCRdb copy retains only in-frame clones and omits some. The profile shows about 270,000 clones, 85% to 90% of them singletons. The sample taken for sequencing was PBMCs or T cells enriched from blood (not recorded which). Receptor source: a man in his late teens or twenties who had recovered from COVID-19.

V is TRBV5-4 and J is TRBJ1-2; no clear D. Deletions cut 0 bases from V and 5 bases from J, with 11 bases between. Germline V gives CDR1 SGHNT, CDR2 YYREEE (reference sequence). The CDR3 extends over 14 amino acids. The CDR3 sequence: CASSLGRNPYGYTF. CDR3 coding DNA: TGTGCCAGCAGCTTGGGGCGGAACCCATATGGCTACACCTTC.

The gene calls are TRBV7-9 and TRBJ2-7; 8 nucleotides align to TRBD2. Germline-derived CDR1 and CDR2 are SEHNR and FQNEAQ (reference sequence). J was trimmed by 5 bases and V by 5 bases; bases with no gene match: 11. CDR3 length: 15 residues. The CDR3 spells CASSRSLAVNNEQYF. DNA of the CDR3: TGTGCCAGCAGCCGATCACTAGCGGTTAACAACGAGCAGTACTTC.

The CDR3 DNA follows: TGTGCCATCAGTGCCCAGCGGGCTGGCAATGAGCAGTTCTTC. It codes for CAISAQRAGNEQFF. V and J are TRBV10-3 and TRBJ2-1; maybe TRBD2 (6 bases). The V gene's germline CDR1 is ENHRY and CDR2 SYGVKD. Trimming cost V 4 bases and J 6 bases, with 13 bases left between them. The CDR3 sequence is 14 residues long.

The genes are TRBV6-5 and TRBJ2-2, with 7 bases lining up with TRBD1. This CDR3 is built from 13 residues. V was clipped by 10 bases and J by 5 bases; unmatched bases: 7. From germline, CDR1 is MNHEY and CDR2 SVGAGI. The CDR3 reads CANRQGLTGELFF. The DNA for the CDR3 is TGTGCCAACCGACAGGGTTTAACCGGGGAGCTGTTTTTT.

This clone was recorded once. The chain carries TRBV2 and TRBJ2-1; 10 bases are a match to TRBD2. After removal of 9 bases from V and 1 base from J, the junction contained 3 bases not matched to a gene. The germline V gene has CDR1 SNHLY and CDR2 FYNNEI. The CDR3 has 14 residues. The CDR3 sequence: CASTSGISYNEQFF. CDR3 bases: TGTGCCAGTACTAGCGGGATTTCCTACAATGAGCAGTTCTTC.

The gene calls are TRBV7-9 and TRBJ2-3; a weak D match, TRBD2 (6 bases). The ends were cut back, 1 base at V and 8 bases at J, with 10 bases in the middle. This CDR3 contains 13 residues. The germline CDR1 and CDR2 sequences are SEHNR and FQNEAQ (reference sequence). The CDR3 region is CASSLGKGGTQYF. Here the CDR3 DNA reads TGTGCCAGCAGCTTAGGGAAGGGAGGTACGCAGTATTTT.

This clone showed up just once. V is TRBV3-1 (or the pseudogene TRBV3-2) and J is TRBJ2-7; D is perhaps TRBD1 (6 bases). Per the germline V gene, CDR1 is LGHDT and CDR2 is YNNKEL (reference sequence). V gave up 4 bases and J gave up 4 bases, with 11 bases separating them. The CDR3 has 13 amino acids. The CDR3 loop is CASSLTDSYEQYF. In DNA form, the CDR3 reads TGTGCCAGCAGCCTTACGGACAGTTACGAGCAGTACTTC.

V usage is TRBV28 and J usage is TRBJ1-1, with a tentative D call TRBD1 (6 bases). V lost 3 bases and J lost 4, with 18 bases in between. Germline loops: CDR1 MDHEN, CDR2 SYDVKM. The CDR3 loop spans 16 amino acids. The CDR3 spells CASSFVFGGGSTEAFF. As DNA, the CDR3 is TGTGCCAGCAGTTTTGTTTTTGGGGGCGGGAGCACTGAAGCTTTCTTT.

This chain joins TRBV28 and TRBJ2-7; no clear D. This CDR3 has 14 amino acids. V was shortened by 6 bases and J by 4 bases, with 16 bases between the two germline ends. Per germline, CDR1 MDHEN and CDR2 SYDVKM. CDR3 DNA: TGTGCCAGCAGCCCCGACTTCGGTCCTTACGAGCAGTACTTC. As protein: CASSPDFGPYEQYF.

This chain connects TRBV25-1 to TRBJ2-1; 8 bases map to TRBD2. Looked up from germline, CDR1 is MGHDK and CDR2 is SYGVNS. With 3 bases clipped from V and 6 bases from J, the junction kept 10 bases outside the gene matches. The CDR3 is 16 amino acids. CDR3 sequence reads: CASSDPGVAGPNEQFF. CDR3 bases: TGTGCCAGCAGTGACCCGGGGGTAGCGGGACCCAATGAGCAGTTCTTC.

This chain joins TRBV6-1 and TRBJ2-7; 10 nucleotides align to TRBD2. CDR1 is MNHNS, CDR2 SASEGT, per germline. The CDR3 runs 15 residues. V lost 3 bases and J lost 5; bases outside the gene matches: 7. The CDR3, as DNA: TGTGCCAGCAGTGAGGGGGTAGCGGGAGGCCACGAGCAGTACTTC. As protein: CASSEGVAGGHEQYF.

This clone turned up a few times. The rearrangement uses TRBV12-5 and TRBJ1-5; D is uncertain. The germline gives CDR1 LGHNT, CDR2 FRNRAP. The CDR3 totals 13 residues. The germline V and J ends were trimmed by 6 bases and 2 bases, with 8 bases remaining between them. This CDR3 reads CASGLEGNQPQHF. The DNA for the CDR3 is TGTGCTAGTGGCCTTGAGGGCAATCAGCCCCAGCATTTT.

The chain has TRBV28 and TRBJ1-5; no clear D. The CDR3 sequence is 16 residues long. Trimming removed 3 bases at V and 0 bases at J, with 12 bases between. Germline V gene sequence: CDR1 MDHEN, CDR2 SYDVKM. The CDR3 DNA is TGTGCCAGCAGTTTTATTGAGGTGCATAGCAATCAGCCCCAGCATTTT. Translated, it gives CASSFIEVHSNQPQHF. Based on the CDR3 plus reference TRBV28 and TRBJ1-5, the full variable domain is DVKVTQSSRYLVKRTGEKVFLECVQDMDHENMFWYRQDPGLGLRLIYFSYDVKMKEKGDIPEGYSVSREKKERFSLILESASTNQTSMYLCASSFIEVHSNQPQHFGDGTRLSIL.

This clone appeared a single time. The chain links TRBV2 to TRBJ2-5; possible D gene TRBD1, 5 bases. V gave up 0 bases and J gave up 8 bases, with 7 bases separating them. The CDR3 is made up of 12 amino acids. The germline V gene encodes CDR1 SNHLY and CDR2 FYNNEI. CDR3 loop: CASSEAGPTQYF. For the CDR3, the DNA is TGTGCCAGCAGTGAAGCGGGGCCCACCCAGTACTTC.

The genes are TRBV21-1 and TRBJ2-5; the table's D gene call, TRBD1, was not cross checked with the DNA. TRBV21-1 is flagged as a pseudogene. The CDR3 is 16 amino acids. The CDR3 loop is CASSKGLQGRCETQYF. The CDR3 DNA is TGTGCCAGCAGCAAAGGTTTACAGGGTCGGTGTGAGACCCAGTACTTC.

V and J are TRBV3-1 (or the pseudogene TRBV3-2) and TRBJ1-2, with D possibly TRBD1 on 5 matching bases. The germline V gene has CDR1 LGHDT and CDR2 YNNKEL (reference sequence). CDR3 length equals 14 residues. V lost 1 base and J lost 2, with 8 bases in between. The DNA for the CDR3 is TGTGCCAGCAGCCAAGCGGCAGGGAACTATGGCTACACCTTC. It translates to CASSQAAGNYGYTF.

This chain links TRBV3-1 (or the pseudogene TRBV3-2) with TRBJ2-2, with 9 positions matching TRBD2. There are 18 residues in the CDR3. V shed 0 bases, J shed 3 bases, and the junction held 8 bases outside the gene matches. CDR1 is LGHDT and CDR2 is YNNKEL in the germline V gene (reference sequence). The CDR3 reads CASSQEPGLAEYTGELFF. The CDR3 DNA reads as TGTGCCAGCAGCCAAGAACCGGGACTAGCAGAGTACACCGGGGAGCTGTTTTTT.

V gene TRBV5-1 combines with J gene TRBJ2-7, with TRBD1 matching 9 bases. Germline CDR1 SGHRS, CDR2 YFSETQ. V shed 2 bases, J shed 3 bases, and the junction held 3 bases outside the gene matches. The CDR3 extends over 14 amino acids. The DNA of the CDR3 is TGCGCCAGCAGCTTCGGGACAGGGCGCTACGAGCAGTACTTC. Translating gives CASSFGTGRYEQYF.

CDR3 protein: CASSPPTSGGLYEQYF. CDR3 bases: TGTGCCAGCAGCCCGCCGACTAGCGGGGGGCTTTACGAGCAGTACTTC. V usage is TRBV11-2 and J usage is TRBJ2-7; 13 bases map to TRBD2. Germline V gene data show CDR1 as SGHAT and CDR2 as FQNNGV. V lost 5 bases and J lost 4; bases outside the gene matches: 8. The CDR3 totals 16 residues. The full variable domain, completed using reference TRBV11-2 and TRBJ2-7, is EAGVAQSPRYKIIEKRQSVAFWCNPISGHATLYWYQQILGQGPKLLIQFQNNGVVDDSQLPKDRFSAERLKGVDSTLKIQPAKLEDSAVYLCASSPPTSGGLYEQYFGPGTRLTVT.

This clone has just a few counts. The gene calls are TRBV5-1 and TRBJ1-6; weak D call: TRBD1 (6 bases). The CDR3 has 15 residues. Germline V lookup: CDR1 SGHRS, CDR2 YFSETQ. Trimming shortened V by 1 base and J by 9 bases, and 14 bases separated the two germline ends. CDR3 in amino acids: CASSLNPGDGSPLHF. CDR3 coding DNA: TGCGCCAGCAGCTTGAACCCAGGGGATGGTTCACCCCTCCACTTT. Full variable domain (outside the CDR3, taken from reference TRBV5-1 and TRBJ1-6): KAGVTQTPRYLIKTRGQQVTLSCSPISGHRSVSWYQQTPGQGLQFLFEYFSETQRNKGNFPGRFSGRQFSNSRSEMNVSTLELGDSALYLCASSLNPGDGSPLHFGNGTRLTVT.

The chain couples TRBV13 to TRBJ1-4, with a weak D call TRBD1 (6 bases). Germline CDR1 is PRHDT and CDR2 is FYEKMQ (reference sequence). Trimming left V 5 bases short and J 7 bases short, with 17 bases between. This CDR3 has 15 residues. In DNA form, the CDR3 reads TGTGCCAGCAGCCAGGGGTCAGACCTTACTGAAAAACTGTTTTTT. This sequence encodes CASSQGSDLTEKLFF.

This clone was seen a few times. The rearrangement joins TRBV10-2 to TRBJ1-3; D unresolved. The CDR3 runs to 13 residues. The germline gives CDR1 WSHSY, CDR2 SAAADI. With 7 bases removed from V and 4 bases from J, the gap between germline ends came to 11 bases. The CDR3 loop reads CASMAETGNTIYF. The CDR3 coding sequence is TGCGCCAGCATGGCAGAGACAGGAAACACCATATATTTT.

J is TRBJ2-5 and V is TRBV24-1, with TRBD1 as a possible D gene (5 bases). Trimming took off 1 base at V and 5 bases at J, with 16 bases between the two ends. The V gene's germline CDR1 is KGHDR and CDR2 SFDVKD. CDR3 length: 16 residues. The CDR3 spells CATSDLEQDRGETQYF. CDR3 in DNA: TGTGCCACCAGTGATTTAGAACAGGACCGAGGTGAGACCCAGTACTTC.

The J gene is TRBJ2-3, the V gene TRBV3-1 (or the pseudogene TRBV3-2); 7 positions agree with TRBD2. The CDR3 is 15 amino acids. Germline V CDR1 and CDR2: LGHDT, YNNKEL (reference sequence). V lost 2 bases, J lost 5 bases, and 7 bases stayed unmatched. The CDR3 sequence is CASSQTSARGDTQYF. The CDR3 DNA sequence: TGTGCCAGCAGCCAAACTAGCGCGAGGGGAGATACGCAGTATTTT.

The chain links TRBV5-1 to TRBJ2-7, with 8 bases fitting TRBD2. CDR3 length equals 15 residues. Germline V gene data show CDR1 as SGHRS and CDR2 as YFSETQ. Trimming took 4 bases from V and 1 from J; bases not matched to a gene: 7. CDR3 amino acids: CASSRTSGLSYEQYF. The CDR3 DNA sequence: TGCGCCAGCAGCCGAACTAGCGGACTATCCTACGAGCAGTACTTC. Filled out from reference TRBV5-1 and TRBJ2-7, the complete variable domain reads KAGVTQTPRYLIKTRGQQVTLSCSPISGHRSVSWYQQTPGQGLQFLFEYFSETQRNKGNFPGRFSGRQFSNSRSEMNVSTLELGDSALYLCASSRTSGLSYEQYFGPGTRLTVT.

This chain uses TRBV6-6 with TRBJ1-1; D is perhaps TRBD1 (5 bases). The CDR3 has 17 amino acids. V was clipped by 5 bases and J by 0 bases, with 19 bases between them. The germline gives CDR1 MNHNY, CDR2 SVGAGI (reference sequence). The CDR3 here is CASSPRDLKLLNTEAFF. CDR3 bases: TGTGCCAGCAGTCCCCGGGACTTGAAACTCCTGAACACTGAAGCTTTCTTT.

This chain links TRBV11-2 with TRBJ1-2; 7 bases line up with TRBD1. The CDR3 covers 12 residues. In germline, CDR1 is SGHAT, CDR2 FQNNGV. V lost 5 bases to trimming and J lost 6 bases; unmatched junction nucleotides: 3. The CDR3 loop is CASSPGTDGYTF. CDR3 DNA sequence: TGTGCCAGCAGCCCCGGGACAGATGGCTACACCTTC.

The chain joins TRBV25-1 to TRBJ2-5; the match to TRBD1 covers 9 bases. The junction had 4 bases not matched to a gene; V was cut back by 3 bases and J by 2 bases. This CDR3 has 15 amino acids. CDR1 MGHDK and CDR2 SYGVNS come from the germline V gene. The CDR3 sequence is CASSDGQGRQETQYF. CDR3 nucleotide sequence: TGTGCCAGCAGTGACGGACAGGGGAGACAAGAGACCCAGTACTTC.

V is TRBV19 and J is TRBJ2-7, with 7 bases matching TRBD1. CDR1 is LNHDA, CDR2 SQIVND, per germline (reference sequence). With V trimmed by 6 bases and J by 3 bases, 11 bases remained unmatched. The CDR3 loop spans 15 amino acids. The CDR3 DNA is TGTGCCAGTAGCTCACCGGGACAGAGCTACTACGAGCAGTACTTC. It is translated as CASSSPGQSYYEQYF.

J is TRBJ1-1 and V is TRBV18; 7 bases map to TRBD1. From germline, CDR1 is KGHSH and CDR2 LQKENI. The J segment lost 0 bases and the V segment lost 2 bases, leaving 6 bases of the junction unmatched. This CDR3 is built from 16 residues. Written as DNA, the CDR3 is TGTGCCAGCTCACCAAGTAGGGGGCTCATGAACACTGAAGCTTTCTTT. Amino acids: CASSPSRGLMNTEAFF.

V gene TRBV28 combines with J gene TRBJ2-3; D possibly corresponds to TRBD1 (6 bases). The CDR3 has 15 residues. The V gene lost 6 bases and the J gene lost 0 bases, with 13 bases spanning the gap. Germline V gives CDR1 MDHEN, CDR2 SYDVKM. CDR3 loop: CASRTNRESTDTQYF. The CDR3 coding sequence is TGTGCCAGCAGAACGAACAGGGAGAGCACAGATACGCAGTATTTT. Full variable domain (outside the CDR3, taken from reference TRBV28 and TRBJ2-3): DVKVTQSSRYLVKRTGEKVFLECVQDMDHENMFWYRQDPGLGLRLIYFSYDVKMKEKGDIPEGYSVSREKKERFSLILESASTNQTSMYLCASRTNRESTDTQYFGPGTRLTVL.